Presented here are 22 T cell receptor beta chains from one specimen sequenced in a study of shared clonotypes between healthy human individuals. Naive CD8 isolation took CD45RO-negative cells positively selected for CCR7 and excluded terminally differentiated effector memory CD45RA+ cells. Here immunoSEQ multiplex PCR was the method, and the copy in TCRdb shows in-frame clones only, minus some. The sample contains nearly 2 million clones, about 95% of which appear only once. The sample comprised naive CD8+ T cells sorted from blood. These receptors all stem from a man younger than 30 in good health.

The chain employs TRBV5-1 and TRBJ2-3; D might be TRBD2 (6 bases). This CDR3 has 14 residues. Deletions cut 4 bases from V and 2 bases from J, with 11 bases between. Germline CDR1 and CDR2: SGHRS and YFSETQ. The CDR3: CASSPGLNTDTQYF. CDR3 in DNA: TGCGCCAGCAGCCCGGGACTCAACACAGATACGCAGTATTTT.

Details on this clone: This sample includes further DNA sequences coding for the same CDR3. The genes are TRBV6-5 and TRBJ1-2; D might be TRBD1 (5 bases). Germline CDR1 MNHEY, CDR2 SVGAGI. V lost 0 bases and J 5 bases, leaving 10 bases between the germline ends. This CDR3 comprises 14 residues. DNA of the CDR3: TGTGCCAGCAGTTACTCGGGGGTTGGGTATGGCTACACCTTC. The encoded protein is CASSYSGVGYGYTF.

This sequence joins TRBV29-1 and TRBJ1-2; D is uncertain. Germline-derived CDR1 and CDR2 are SQVTM and ANQGSEA. V shed 3 bases and J shed 7 bases, with 15 bases lying between them. There are 13 residues in the CDR3. The CDR3 DNA is TGCAGCGTTGACCCGCCCGGAGTTACTGGCTACACCTTC. Its protein is CSVDPPGVTGYTF.

The chain carries TRBV2 and TRBJ2-1, with 7 bases aligning to TRBD2. CDR1 SNHLY and CDR2 FYNNEI come from the germline V gene. V gave up 2 bases and J gave up 1 base; unmatched junction bases: 5. The CDR3 consists of 16 residues. The CDR3 here is CASSESAGVSYNEQFF. In nucleotides, the CDR3 is TGTGCCAGCAGTGAATCGGCGGGAGTGTCCTACAATGAGCAGTTCTTC.

The chain is built from TRBV7-9 and TRBJ2-1; tentative D call: TRBD1 (5 bases). The germline V gene encodes CDR1 SEHNR and CDR2 FQNEAQ (reference sequence). Trimming cost V 5 bases and J 0 bases, with 11 bases left between them. This CDR3 contains 15 residues. Written as DNA, the CDR3 is TGTGCCAGCAGCCTAGACAGAAGCTCCTACAATGAGCAGTTCTTC. Translation: CASSLDRSSYNEQFF.

V usage is TRBV27 and J usage is TRBJ2-7; maybe TRBD1 (5 bases). The germline V and J ends were trimmed by 2 bases and 2 bases, with 16 bases remaining between them. This CDR3 is 16 amino acids long. The V gene's germline CDR1 is MNHEY and CDR2 SMNVEV (reference sequence). The CDR3 DNA follows: TGTGCCAGCAGTTTAATCCAGGGTTTGGGCGCCTACGAGCAGTACTTC. Protein sequence: CASSLIQGLGAYEQYF.

This chain links TRBV13 with TRBJ2-7, with D maybe TRBD1 (5 bases). CDR1 is PRHDT and CDR2 is FYEKMQ in the germline V gene (reference sequence). There are 13 residues in the CDR3. The germline V and J ends were trimmed by 4 bases and 7 bases, with 14 bases remaining between them. CDR3: CASSSSGLSEQYF. CDR3 coding DNA: TGTGCCAGCAGCTCATCAGGGTTGTCAGAGCAGTACTTC.

This CDR3 is CASSALSFSYEQYF. The DNA for the CDR3 is TGTGCCAGCAGCGCCCTGTCATTCTCCTACGAGCAGTACTTC. The genes are TRBV28 and TRBJ2-7, with D unclear. Trimming cost V 6 bases and J 0 bases, with 12 bases left between them. The CDR3 extends over 14 amino acids. CDR1 and CDR2 (germline): MDHEN, SYDVKM.

This sequence joins TRBV9 and TRBJ2-1, with 12 bases matching TRBD2. The CDR3 contains 17 residues. Trimming cost V 4 bases and J 4 bases; bases outside gene matches: 9. Germline V lookup: CDR1 SGDLS, CDR2 YYNGEE. The CDR3 DNA is TGTGCCAGCAGCCCTTACCTAGCGGGAGGGCCTTACAATGAGCAGTTCTTC. Amino acid sequence: CASSPYLAGGPYNEQFF.

On this clone itself: Other nucleotide sequences in the sample specify the same CDR3. The chain carries TRBV9 and TRBJ1-2; D is possibly TRBD1 (5 bases). V lost 0 bases to trimming and J lost 4 bases, with 7 bases between them. Germline-derived CDR1 and CDR2 are SGDLS and YYNGEE. The CDR3 covers 13 residues. This CDR3 is CASSVGGTYGYTF. The CDR3 DNA reads TGTGCCAGCAGCGTAGGGGGGACCTATGGCTACACCTTC. The full variable domain, rest sourced from reference TRBV9 and TRBJ1-2, is DSGVTQTPKHLITATGQRVTLRCSPRSGDLSVYWYQQSLDQGLQFLIQYYNGEERAKGNILERFSAQQFPDLHSELNLSSLELGDSALYFCASSVGGTYGYTFGSGTRLTVV.

For this clone: Other nucleotide sequences in the sample specify the same CDR3. The chain employs TRBV7-9 and TRBJ2-3; the match to TRBD2 covers 10 bases. The germline gives CDR1 SEHNR, CDR2 FQNEAQ (reference sequence). The ends lost 4 bases at V and 0 bases at J; junction bases unmatched: 4. CDR3 length equals 16 residues. The CDR3 loop reads CASSSTSGPSTDTQYF. The CDR3 region has the DNA TGTGCCAGCAGCTCGACTAGCGGGCCTAGCACAGATACGCAGTATTTT. Full variable domain (outside the CDR3, taken from reference TRBV7-9 and TRBJ2-3): DTGVSQNPRHKITKRGQNVTFRCDPISEHNRLYWYRQTLGQGPEFLTYFQNEAQLEKSRLLSDRFSAERPKGSFSTLEIQRTEQGDSAMYLCASSSTSGPSTDTQYFGPGTRLTVL.

This chain joins TRBV7-9 and TRBJ2-3; D uncertain. CDR3 length equals 17 residues. V was cut by 0 bases and J by 1 base, with 14 bases left in between. CDR1 is SEHNR and CDR2 is FQNEAQ in the germline V gene (reference sequence). The CDR3 nucleotides are TGTGCCAGCAGCTTAGCGCAGAGCGTCCGGGGCACAGATACGCAGTATTTT. This translates into CASSLAQSVRGTDTQYF.

This chain links TRBV18 with TRBJ2-1; tentative D call: TRBD2 (5 bases). The V and J ends lost 6 bases and 0 bases respectively, with 12 bases between them. The CDR3 runs to 15 residues. The germline V gene has CDR1 KGHSH and CDR2 LQKENI. CDR3 residues: CASSLDSSSYNEQFF. The CDR3 region has the DNA TGTGCCAGCTCTCTGGACTCTAGCTCCTACAATGAGCAGTTCTTC.

The chain has TRBV29-1 and TRBJ2-3; unclear D gene. Germline V CDR1 and CDR2: SQVTM, ANQGSEA. CDR3 size: 12 residues. The V and J ends lost 0 bases and 2 bases respectively, with 3 bases between them. Here the CDR3 reads CSVEEITDTQYF. Written as DNA, the CDR3 is TGCAGCGTTGAAGAAATCACAGATACGCAGTATTTT.

V usage is TRBV18 and J usage is TRBJ2-1, with D possibly TRBD1 on 6 matching bases. The V end lost 4 bases, the J end lost 3 bases, and 13 bases lay between the germline ends. The CDR3 spans 15 residues. CDR1 is KGHSH, CDR2 LQKENI, per germline. The DNA for the CDR3 is TGTGCCAGCTCACTTTCGTCACAGGGCTACAATGAGCAGTTCTTC. Protein sequence: CASSLSSQGYNEQFF.

CDR3 sequence: CASSLSSRVAYEQYF. The CDR3, as DNA: TGTGCCAGCAGTTTATCGTCCAGGGTGGCGTACGAGCAGTACTTC. The chain uses TRBV27 and TRBJ2-7, with D possibly TRBD1 on 5 matching bases. Trimming shortened V by 0 bases and J by 4 bases, and 13 bases separated the two germline ends. Germline lookup yields CDR1 MNHEY and CDR2 SMNVEV (reference sequence). CDR3 size: 15 residues.

V is TRBV28 and J is TRBJ2-5, with TRBD2 matching 9 bases. V shed 6 bases and J 4 bases; nucleotides not matched to a gene: 6. From germline, CDR1 is MDHEN and CDR2 SYDVKM. CDR3 size: 14 residues. CDR3 sequence reads: CASSLSSGRETQYF. CDR3 coding DNA: TGTGCCAGCAGCCTTAGTAGCGGGAGAGAGACCCAGTACTTC. Variable domain in full (rest from reference TRBV28 and TRBJ2-5): DVKVTQSSRYLVKRTGEKVFLECVQDMDHENMFWYRQDPGLGLRLIYFSYDVKMKEKGDIPEGYSVSREKKERFSLILESASTNQTSMYLCASSLSSGRETQYFGPGTRLLVL.

This clone was seen only once. This chain uses TRBV30 with TRBJ2-7; no definite D call. V was clipped by 4 bases and J by 6 bases, with 16 bases between them. The CDR3 loop spans 13 amino acids. Germline V gives CDR1 GTSNPN, CDR2 SVGIG (reference sequence). The CDR3 DNA reads TGTGCCTGGACTGGCCGAGCCGCCCTCGAGCAGTACTTC. Residues: CAWTGRAALEQYF.

The chain couples TRBV7-2 to TRBJ1-5; 7 bases map to TRBD1. The CDR3 covers 15 residues. CDR1 and CDR2 from the germline V gene are SGHTA and FQGNSA. J gave up 4 bases and V 1 base, and 4 bases lay outside the gene matches. The CDR3 loop reads CASSLDGTANQPQHF. CDR3 nucleotide sequence: TGTGCCAGCAGCTTAGATGGGACAGCTAATCAGCCCCAGCATTTT.

The genes are TRBV19 and TRBJ2-5, with a possible D match to TRBD2 (5 bases). Germline V gives CDR1 LNHDA, CDR2 SQIVND (reference sequence). V shed 5 bases and J shed 3 bases, with 10 bases lying between them. The CDR3 sequence is 13 residues long. The CDR3 sequence is CASSSGLEETQYF. Written as DNA, the CDR3 is TGTGCCAGTAGTTCCGGACTTGAAGAGACCCAGTACTTC.

The chain is built from TRBV5-6 and TRBJ2-3, with D perhaps TRBD2 (5 bases). V dropped 1 base and J dropped 3 bases, with 12 bases sitting between them. The CDR3 is made up of 15 amino acids. Germline V lookup: CDR1 SGHDT, CDR2 YYEEEE. CDR3 sequence (DNA): TGTGCCAGCAGCTTGTATGAGGGCCGGACAGATACGCAGTATTTT. This sequence encodes CASSLYEGRTDTQYF.

The chain employs TRBV7-2 and TRBJ1-1; possibly TRBD1 for D (5 bases). The CDR3 totals 13 residues. Trimming cost V 2 bases and J 6 bases, with 10 bases left between them. Germline V gives CDR1 SGHTA, CDR2 FQGNSA. This CDR3 is CASSLNRGSEAFF. DNA of the CDR3: TGTGCCAGCAGCTTAAATCGGGGGTCTGAAGCTTTCTTT.